A single sample is the source of the 3 T cell receptor beta chains below, sequenced in a study of response to subunit inactivated influenza vaccine. TCRdb itself ran the RT-PCR reads through MiXCR, one entry per CDR3 protein. The sample shows about 610,000 distinct CDR3 sequences, 14% of them seen only once. This material consisted of PBMCs from blood, taken 11 to 12 days after vaccination. These receptors all stem from a man in his forties or fifties who received an inactivated influenza vaccine.

This chain uses TRBV4-2 with TRBJ2-7, with 8 bases that match TRBD1. The CDR3 sequence is 18 residues long. Unmatched junction bases numbered 16, after V lost 4 bases and J lost 2 bases. Germline CDR1 is LGHNA and CDR2 is YNFKEQ. DNA for the CDR3: TGTGCCAGCAGCCGGACGGGTGGGACAGGTTCAACAACCTACGAGCAGTACTTC. Protein sequence: CASSRTGGTGSTTYEQYF.

Regarding this clonotype: An end of the junction does not agree with germline; a read error may underlie this. This chain uses TRBV5-6 with TRBJ2-1, with D perhaps TRBD2 (5 bases). The CDR3 runs to 13 residues. CDR1 and CDR2 from the germline V gene are SGHDT and YYEEEE. CDR3 in DNA: TGTGCCATCAGCTTCCCTATAGCGATTGAGCAGTTCTTC. Translation gives CAISFPIAIEQFF.

This rearrangement joins TRBV5-1 to TRBJ2-7; D ambiguous. This CDR3 is built from 14 residues. V lost 0 bases and J lost 0, with 7 bases in between. In germline, CDR1 is SGHRS, CDR2 YFSETQ. This CDR3 is CASSLVKSSYEQYF. The CDR3, as DNA: TGCGCCAGCAGCTTGGTAAAAAGCTCCTACGAGCAGTACTTC.